This T cell receptor (beta chain) was identified during a study of CD8 T cells in Susac syndrome. Study findings and constraints: Repertoires of Susac syndrome CD4+ T cells lacked clonal expansion.

Per the germline V gene, CDR1 is KGHSH and CDR2 is LQKENI. There are 14 residues in the CDR3. Trimming shortened V by 2 bases and J by 3 bases, and 5 bases separated the two germline ends. Sequencing of TCR beta was performed on blood CD8+ T cells and on blood CD4+ T cells. RNA, at about 0.5 to 1 ug, was reverse transcribed with random hexamers. The amplification used immunoSEQ multiplex PCR on TCR beta CDR3; it spanned 54 Vbeta and 13 Jbeta. MiXCR, run by TCRdb on the immunoSEQ multiplex PCR reads, gives a single entry per CDR3 protein. Of 150,000 to 200,000 distinct CDR3 sequences detected, approximately 95% appear once; the ten largest clones hold 0.098%. In regard to this clonotype: Its antigen is unidentified.

Sequencing used CD4+ T cells from PBMCs. This chain connects TRBV18 to TRBJ1-6; D gene uncertain. The sequence was obtained from a human donor with Susac syndrome. DNA of the CDR3: TGTGCCAGCTCACCAATCGACTATAATTCACCCCTCCACTTT. It is translated as CASSPIDYNSPLHF.